Following are 23 T cell receptor beta chains from one sample sequenced in a study of breast tumors, draining lymph nodes, adjacent tissues. MiXCR, run by TCRdb on the multiplex PCR reads, gives a single entry per CDR3 protein. In the table there are about 180,000 distinct CDR3 sequences, around a third of which are singletons. Axillary draining lymph nodes of breast cancer patients supplied the node samples. Sequencing was carried out using axillary lymph node tissue. These receptor sequences come from a female donor with breast cancer. Some clones in this sample may be carry-over from other donors' samples.

This clonotype was observed at least ten times. This chain joins TRBV4-2 and TRBJ2-1; 12 bases are a match to TRBD1. Trimming removed 3 bases from V and 4 bases from J; junction bases left unmatched: 1. The CDR3 covers 15 residues. Germline V lookup: CDR1 LGHNA, CDR2 YNFKEQ. The CDR3 loop is CASSQGQGAYNEQFF. The CDR3 nucleotides read TGTGCCAGCAGCCAGGGACAGGGGGCGTACAATGAGCAGTTCTTC.

Points on this clonotype: A much more abundant neighbour one base away suggests this may be a read error. J is TRBJ2-5 and V is TRBV20-1, with D possibly TRBD2 on 6 matching bases. CDR1 is DFQATT, CDR2 SNEGSKA, per germline (reference sequence). The CDR3 has 12 residues. The chain's CDR3 is CSAPGDQETPYF. The DNA for the CDR3 is TGCAGTGCCCCGGGGGACCAAGAGACCCCGTACTTC.

The chain is built from TRBV3-2 and TRBJ2-7; TRBD1 is the table's D call, not checked against the DNA. TRBV3-2 is given as a pseudogene. The CDR3 contains 16 residues. CDR3 nucleotide sequence: TGTGCCAGCACCCAAAATCGAACCGGGGGCAAATACGAGCAGTACTTC. Translated: CASTQNRTGGKYEQYF.

This clonotype was recorded many times. This sequence joins TRBV19 and TRBJ1-2; D gene unclear. The CDR3 runs to 14 residues. The V and J ends lost 4 bases and 4 bases respectively, with 13 bases between them. In germline, CDR1 is LNHDA, CDR2 SQIVND (reference sequence). CDR3 in amino acids: CASSREADSYGYTF. Written as DNA, the CDR3 is TGTGCCAGTAGTAGGGAAGCGGACTCCTATGGCTACACCTTC.

This clonotype was detected ten times or more. The rearrangement uses TRBV20-1 and TRBJ1-3; D uncertain. The CDR3 is 13 residues long. The V gene's germline CDR1 is DFQATT and CDR2 SNEGSKA (reference sequence). The V and J ends lost 0 bases and 0 bases respectively, with 3 bases between them. The CDR3 region has the DNA TGCAGTGCTAGAGACGCCTCTGGAAACACCATATATTTT. It codes for CSARDASGNTIYF.

This clonotype was observed at least ten times. This rearrangement joins TRBV4-1 to TRBJ2-7; 8 positions match TRBD1. This CDR3 region has 15 residues. Trimming at V came to 1 base and at J to 3 bases, leaving 5 bases not matched to a gene. CDR1 and CDR2 (germline): MGHRA, YSYEKL. CDR3 protein: CASSQAGTGDYEQYF. In nucleotides, the CDR3 is TGCGCCAGCAGCCAAGCAGGGACAGGAGACTACGAGCAGTACTTC.

This clonotype was recorded at least ten times. The chain couples TRBV4-3 to TRBJ2-3; D possibly corresponds to TRBD1 (6 bases). CDR1 and CDR2 (germline): LGHNA, YSLEER. The V end was cut by 0 bases, the J end by 6 bases, with 10 bases between. There are 14 residues in the CDR3. CDR3 sequence (DNA): TGCGCCAGCAGCCAAGAAACAGGGTGCGATACGCAGTATTTT. Encoded protein: CASSQETGCDTQYF.

This clonotype has ten or more counts. The rearrangement links TRBV13 to TRBJ2-7; D is perhaps TRBD1 (8 bases). This CDR3 contains 13 residues. CDR1 is PRHDT, CDR2 FYEKMQ, per germline (reference sequence). V was pared by 5 bases and J by 5 bases, with 13 bases between. CDR3 DNA sequence: TGTGCCAGCAGCAAACAGGGGGGGGACGAGCAGTACTTC. Protein product: CASSKQGGDEQYF.

There are many counts of this clonotype. The chain combines TRBV9 with TRBJ2-1; D uncertain. CDR3 length: 15 residues. Germline CDR1 and CDR2: SGDLS and YYNGEE. Trimming took 0 bases from V and 6 from J, leaving 13 bases between them. CDR3 in DNA: TGTGCCAGCAGCGTAGAGGGCTACTTCTCCAATGAGCAGTTCTTC. This sequence encodes CASSVEGYFSNEQFF.

The chain couples TRBV29-1 to TRBJ1-4, with TRBD1 as a possible D gene (5 bases). Germline V lookup: CDR1 SQVTM, CDR2 ANQGSEA. This CDR3 comprises 14 residues. Between the trimmed V and J ends, which lost 4 bases and 2 bases, there was a span of 11 bases. For the CDR3, the DNA is TGCAGCGTTGCGTCGGGGGTCACTAATGAAAAACTGTTTTTT. Amino acid sequence: CSVASGVTNEKLFF.

This clonotype came up many times. The chain joins TRBV7-9 to TRBJ2-5; tentative D call: TRBD2 (5 bases). Trimming removed 5 bases at V and 2 bases at J, with 18 bases between. The CDR3 contains 16 residues. The germline CDR1 and CDR2 sequences are SEHNR and FQNEAQ (reference sequence). The CDR3 loop is CASSPRTGNRQETQYF. The CDR3 bases are TGTGCCAGCAGCCCCCGTACCGGGAATCGACAAGAGACCCAGTACTTC.

This clonotype was observed many times. The chain carries TRBV27 and TRBJ1-4, with 8 bases lining up with TRBD1. Germline CDR1 is MNHEY and CDR2 is SMNVEV (reference sequence). The V and J ends lost 5 bases and 6 bases, in that order; junction bases with no gene match: 17. The CDR3 is 18 residues long. The CDR3 is CASSAGRTGMLRDEKLFF. The CDR3 nucleotides are TGTGCCAGCAGTGCTGGTCGGACAGGGATGCTTCGAGATGAAAAACTGTTTTTT.

This clonotype has only a few counts. The J gene is TRBJ2-5, the V gene TRBV6-1, with 13 positions matching TRBD2. The CDR3 runs 17 residues. J was trimmed by 6 bases and V by 6 bases; bases with no gene match: 13. CDR1 is MNHNS, CDR2 SASEGT, per germline. CDR3 sequence (DNA): TGTGCCAGCAGCTCTCTCCGGACTAGCGGGAGTGCCAAGACCCAGTACTTC. It yields the protein CASSSLRTSGSAKTQYF.

This sequence joins TRBV7-2 and TRBJ1-1; D not certain. Trimming removed 1 base at V and 0 bases at J, with 9 bases between. The CDR3 is 15 amino acids. Germline CDR1 reads SGHTA; CDR2 reads FQGNSA. CDR3 coding DNA: TGTGCCAGCAGCTTAGTTGGAGCTATGAACACTGAAGCTTTCTTT. Translating it yields CASSLVGAMNTEAFF.

This clonotype occurred a few times. This chain links TRBV27 with TRBJ1-4; 9 nucleotides agree with TRBD1. The length of the CDR3 is 15 residues. V shed 6 bases, J shed 3 bases, and the junction held 5 bases outside the gene matches. The germline CDR1 and CDR2 sequences are MNHEY and SMNVEV (reference sequence). CDR3 in amino acids: CASRNRDRANEKLFF. CDR3 in DNA: TGTGCCAGCAGGAACAGGGACAGGGCTAATGAAAAACTGTTTTTT.

The sample holds many counts of this clonotype. The rearrangement links TRBV6-1 to TRBJ2-3, with a possible D match to TRBD1 (5 bases). Trimming took 5 bases from V and 2 from J, leaving 14 bases between them. Germline-derived CDR1 and CDR2 are MNHNS and SASEGT. This CDR3 contains 15 residues. The CDR3 here is CASSPQRQNTDTQYF. In nucleotides, the CDR3 is TGTGCCAGCAGTCCCCAAAGACAGAACACAGATACGCAGTATTTT.

Concerning this clonotype itself: This may come from a read error, since a much larger clone is one base off. Since the CDR3 does not end with the conserved phenylalanine or tryptophan, this likely comes from a read error. CDR3 in DNA: TGTGCCAGCAGCTTAGGAGCGGGGGGGCCCGATGAGCAGTTCCTC. Its translation: CASSLGAGGPDEQFL. The chain couples TRBV11-3 to TRBJ2-1, with 10 bases matching TRBD2. Per the germline V gene, CDR1 is SGHNT and CDR2 is YENEEA. CDR3 length: 15 amino acids. V was pared by 1 base and J by 8 bases, with 5 bases of the junction left unmatched.

This clonotype was detected ten times or more. This chain connects TRBV4-1 to TRBJ2-5; D perhaps matches TRBD2 (6 bases). V gave up 5 bases and J gave up 2 bases, with 15 bases separating them. The CDR3 is made up of 15 amino acids. Germline assignment: CDR1 MGHRA and CDR2 YSYEKL. CDR3 in amino acids: CASSTLLTSQETQYF. As DNA, the CDR3 is TGCGCCAGCAGCACCCTTTTGACTAGTCAAGAGACCCAGTACTTC.

This clonotype appeared many times. The rearrangement links TRBV11-3 to TRBJ2-5; the match to TRBD2 covers 7 bases. In germline, CDR1 is SGHNT, CDR2 YENEEA. Trimming cost V 3 bases and J 4 bases; bases outside gene matches: 8. The CDR3 loop spans 15 amino acids. The chain's CDR3 is CASSLGGAAGETQYF. The CDR3 DNA reads TGTGCCAGCAGCTTGGGAGGGGCGGCGGGAGAGACCCAGTACTTC.

The rearrangement uses TRBV29-1 and TRBJ1-4; TRBD1 matches at 7 bases. The J segment lost 5 bases and the V segment lost 7 bases, leaving 7 bases of the junction unmatched. Germline V gives CDR1 SQVTM, CDR2 ANQGSEA. The CDR3 extends over 13 amino acids. The chain's CDR3 is CSARRDSNEKLFF. The CDR3 DNA reads as TGCAGCGCGCGCCGGGACAGCAATGAAAAACTGTTTTTT.

This clonotype was observed many times. V and J are TRBV12-5 and TRBJ2-7; 8 bases are shared with TRBD2. CDR3 size: 13 residues. Germline CDR1 and CDR2: LGHNT and FRNRAP. The V segment lost 6 bases and the J segment 5 bases; nucleotides outside the gene matches: 6. The CDR3 bases are TGTGCTAGTGGGTCGGGACTAGGTAACGAGCAGTACTTC. Its protein is CASGSGLGNEQYF.

This clonotype has a count of ten or more. The DNA of the CDR3 is TGTGCCAGCAGCTTAGAGGGGTGGGCAGATACGCAGTATTTT. Its translation is CASSLEGWADTQYF. V and J are TRBV7-2 and TRBJ2-3, with D perhaps matching TRBD1 (5 bases). Trimming took 1 base from V and 4 from J, leaving 9 bases between them. The V gene's germline CDR1 is SGHTA and CDR2 FQGNSA. CDR3 length: 14 amino acids.

In its sample, this clonotype was seen a few times. A read error is possible here, since a much larger clone lies one base away. This chain connects TRBV11-2 to TRBJ2-7; 10 bases match TRBD1. Germline CDR1 reads SGHAT; CDR2 reads FQNNGV. V was clipped by 7 bases and J by 6 bases; unmatched bases: 9. This CDR3 has 14 residues. CDR3 region: CASTRGQGTCEQYF. As DNA, the CDR3 is TGTGCCAGCACCCGGGGACAGGGGACCTGCGAGCAGTACTTC.